This T cell receptor (beta chain) was sequenced in a study of regulatory T cells in long-lasting Graves disease. Study-level findings and limits: The small sample size may have reduced accuracy. Public clonotype sharing was higher in persistent than newly diagnosed patients.

Indicated time point: persistent/refractory GD, antithyroid drugs over 5 years with positive TRAb. PBMC RNA was the source of the TCR library. An endocrinology department located in Xi'an, China, was where the patients came from. TCR beta libraries were built with iRepertoire HTBI primers and Arm-PCR of CDR3 regions. TCRdb independently ran MiXCR on the multiplex PCR reads; one entry per CDR3 protein. The sample shows 650,000 to 700,000 distinct CDR3 sequences, about 32% of them seen only once. With respect to this clonotype: Its antigen is undetermined.

Germline CDR1 reads LNHNV; CDR2 reads YYDKDF (reference sequence). V was cut by 1 base and J by 1 base, with 10 bases left in between. The CDR3 sequence is 15 residues long. V and J are TRBV15 and TRBJ1-1; possible D gene TRBD1, 5 bases. This specimen consisted of peripheral blood mononuclear cells (PBMCs), obtained when the disease was refractory, from a patient treated with antithyroid drugs. The sequence was obtained from a female donor with Graves disease. CDR3 protein: CATSRVRGKNTEAFF. The CDR3 DNA reads TGTGCCACCAGCAGAGTAAGGGGAAAGAACACTGAAGCTTTCTTT.